The 25 T cell receptor beta chains below all came from one sample that was sequenced in a study of human T cells and chemical hapten exposure. Time point given: pre-sensitization, week 0. The treatment is: therapeutic diphenylcyclopropenone sensitization with weekly scalp DPC. TCRdb ran MiXCR on the RACE reads and lists one entry per CDR3 protein. The sample lists some 110,000 distinct CDR3 sequences; approximately 12% were seen once. Source: whole blood, taken in connection with sensitization to the hapten diphenylcyclopropenone (DPC). Receptors were obtained from a woman between 45 and 65 years old with alopecia areata. Some clones in this sample may be carry-over from other donors' samples.

Comment on this clonotype: A much larger clonotype is one base distant, so this may be a read error. The chain joins TRBV7-2 to TRBJ2-2; 13 bases are a match to TRBD2. Germline V gene data show CDR1 as SGHTA and CDR2 as FQGNSA. The CDR3 is made up of 19 amino acids. CDR3 sequence reads: CANSPRGTSGVGNTGELFF. The CDR3 coding sequence is TGTGCCAACAGCCCCCGGGGGACTAGCGGGGTCGGGAACACCGGGGAGCTGTTTTTT.

The chain employs TRBV28 and TRBJ1-1; 7 positions match TRBD1. The CDR3 is 14 residues long. Germline CDR1 is MDHEN and CDR2 is SYDVKM. With V trimmed by 6 bases and J by 11 bases, 15 bases remained unmatched. The CDR3 sequence: CASSWFTGDGLAFF. The CDR3 nucleotides are TGTGCCAGCAGCTGGTTCACAGGGGACGGATTGGCTTTCTTT.

This clonotype has at least ten counts. The genes are TRBV7-9 and TRBJ2-2, with D perhaps TRBD1 or TRBD2 (5 bases each). Trimming pared 4 bases from V and 7 bases from J, leaving 19 bases between. CDR1 is SEHNR and CDR2 is FQNEAQ in the germline V gene (reference sequence). The CDR3 runs to 16 residues. This CDR3 reads CASSYNRGPSGGELFF. The CDR3 region has the DNA TGTGCCAGCAGCTACAATCGGGGACCATCAGGCGGGGAGCTGTTTTTT.

This clonotype was detected many times. V usage is TRBV20-1 and J usage is TRBJ2-5, with D maybe TRBD2 (7 bases). From germline, CDR1 is DFQATT and CDR2 SNEGSKA (reference sequence). CDR3 size: 12 residues. Trimming stripped 5 bases from V and 4 bases from J, with 11 bases between. The CDR3 DNA reads TGCAGTGCTCTGGGAGGGGGAGAGACCCAGTACTTC. Translated, it gives CSALGGGETQYF.

The V gene is TRBV7-2, the J gene TRBJ2-6; D call uncertain. V was clipped by 6 bases and J by 0 bases, with 9 bases between them. The germline V gene encodes CDR1 SGHTA and CDR2 FQGNSA. The length of the CDR3 is 15 residues. CDR3 sequence: CASSRRDSGANVLTF. CDR3 nucleotide sequence: TGTGCCAGCAGTCGAAGGGACTCTGGGGCCAACGTCCTGACTTTC.

This clonotype was counted many times. V gene TRBV27 combines with J gene TRBJ2-1; either TRBD1 or TRBD2 may supply D (5 bases each). V shed 4 bases and J shed 9 bases, with 19 bases lying between them. The CDR3 consists of 15 residues. Germline V gives CDR1 MNHEY, CDR2 SMNVEV (reference sequence). The CDR3 loop is CASSSPGTGLSEQFF. Here the CDR3 DNA reads TGTGCCAGCAGTTCCCCGGGGACGGGGCTTAGTGAGCAGTTCTTC.

This clonotype showed up just a few times. The chain is built from TRBV6-5 and TRBJ2-7, with no clear D. V was trimmed by 3 bases and J by 6 bases, leaving 15 bases between them. CDR3 size: 14 residues. Germline V gene sequence: CDR1 MNHEY, CDR2 SVGAGI. Here the CDR3 reads CASSYQRRASEQYF. Here the CDR3 DNA reads TGTGCCAGCAGTTATCAGCGTCGGGCGAGCGAGCAGTACTTC.

The gene calls are TRBV6-5 and TRBJ2-1; 7 bases are shared with TRBD2. The CDR3 is made up of 17 amino acids. The V gene's germline CDR1 is MNHEY and CDR2 SVGAGI. The V segment lost 8 bases and the J segment 6 bases; nucleotides outside the gene matches: 19. CDR3 DNA: TGTGCCAGCGCGGGAGCCCGATACGGCGGCACGCGCAATGAGCAGTTCTTC. Translated: CASAGARYGGTRNEQFF.

The chain employs TRBV7-2 and TRBJ2-3; 7 nucleotides line up with TRBD2. The CDR3 contains 15 residues. The germline V gene encodes CDR1 SGHTA and CDR2 FQGNSA. The V gene end was trimmed by 3 bases and the J gene end by 6 bases; junction bases not matched to a gene: 9. Written as DNA, the CDR3 is TGTGCCAGCAGCTTGAGGCGGGGGACGGGGGATACGCAGTATTTT. It is translated as CASSLRRGTGDTQYF.

This clonotype has a handful of counts. The CDR3 region has the DNA TGTGCCAGCAGCCCCACATGGGGGACAGGGCCCTACGAGCAGTACTTC. It codes for CASSPTWGTGPYEQYF. V and J are TRBV7-9 and TRBJ2-7, with 9 positions matching TRBD1. V shed 5 bases, J shed 2 bases, and the junction held 10 bases outside the gene matches. The V gene's germline CDR1 is SEHNR and CDR2 FQNEAQ (reference sequence). The CDR3 length is 16 residues.

V is TRBV7-9 and J is TRBJ1-1; no clear D. There are 13 residues in the CDR3. V dropped 0 bases and J dropped 6 bases, with 8 bases sitting between them. Germline CDR1 is SEHNR and CDR2 is FQNEAQ (reference sequence). CDR3 coding DNA: TGTGCCAGCAGCTTAGCGGAATGGGCTGAAGCTTTCTTT. This sequence encodes CASSLAEWAEAFF.

This sequence joins TRBV3-1 and TRBJ2-3; 9 nucleotides align to TRBD1. CDR1 is LGHDT, CDR2 YNNKEL, per germline (reference sequence). With V trimmed by 1 base and J by 5 bases, 13 bases remained unmatched. CDR3 length: 18 residues. Written as DNA, the CDR3 is TGTGCCAGCAGCCAAGTCCCGGGACAGGGATTAATAGGAGATACGCAGTATTTT. Its protein is CASSQVPGQGLIGDTQYF.

This clonotype was detected a few times. The J gene is TRBJ2-6, the V gene TRBV4-1; D possibly uses TRBD1 or TRBD2 (5 bases each). The germline V and J ends were trimmed by 5 bases and 0 bases, with 8 bases remaining between them. The CDR3 spans 15 residues. The germline V gene encodes CDR1 MGHRA and CDR2 YSYEKL. CDR3 amino acids: CASSTGRSGANVLTF. Here the CDR3 DNA reads TGCGCCAGCAGCACGGGACGCTCTGGGGCCAACGTCCTGACTTTC.

This clonotype was seen a handful of times. V is TRBV4-3 and J is TRBJ2-1, with D perhaps matching TRBD2 (7 bases). The CDR3 covers 19 residues. The germline gives CDR1 LGHNA, CDR2 YSLEER. Trimming stripped 3 bases from V and 8 bases from J, with 29 bases between. The CDR3 here is CASSHPIMAGAPTSDEQFF. CDR3 DNA: TGCGCCAGCAGCCATCCGATTATGGCGGGGGCTCCAACGAGCGATGAGCAGTTCTTC.

Notes on this clonotype: One end of the junction fails to match germline, which may point to a read error. The gene calls are TRBV6-6 and TRBJ1-2; D might be TRBD1 (6 bases). CDR1 MNHNY and CDR2 SVGAGI come from the germline V gene (reference sequence). The CDR3 spans 13 residues. The CDR3: CVSARGTRDGYTF. In DNA form, the CDR3 reads TGTGTCAGCGCCCGGGGGACAAGGGATGGCTACACCTTC.

The rearrangement uses TRBV4-1 and TRBJ2-2, with TRBD1 identical over 8 bases. V was pared by 11 bases and J by 9 bases, with 5 bases of the junction left unmatched. The CDR3 runs 11 residues. Germline CDR1 and CDR2: MGHRA and YSYEKL. The CDR3 is CAGRTGRELFF. The CDR3 coding sequence is TGCGCCGGACGGACAGGGAGGGAGCTGTTTTTT.

This clonotype was counted between two and nine times. The gene calls are TRBV20-1 and TRBJ1-5, with D hard to call. There are 14 residues in the CDR3. Germline values: CDR1 DFQATT, CDR2 SNEGSKA (reference sequence). V lost 3 bases and J 0 bases, leaving 9 bases between the germline ends. The CDR3 spells CSARRGYSNQPQHF. Here the CDR3 DNA reads TGCAGTGCTAGGAGAGGATATAGCAATCAGCCCCAGCATTTT.

This clonotype turned up a few times. V gene TRBV20-1 combines with J gene TRBJ2-7; the match to TRBD2 covers 14 bases. Germline-derived CDR1 and CDR2 are DFQATT and SNEGSKA (reference sequence). This CDR3 is 16 amino acids long. V lost 6 bases and J lost 0; bases outside the gene matches: 7. The CDR3 coding sequence is TGCAGTGCCTCGGGACTAGCGGGAGTGAACTCCTACGAGCAGTACTTC. This encodes CSASGLAGVNSYEQYF.

This clonotype was detected only a few times. V is TRBV12-3 or TRBV12-4 and J is TRBJ1-1; 8 bases are a match to TRBD1. The CDR3 length is 15 residues. Trimming at V came to 3 bases and at J to 4 bases, leaving 7 bases not matched to a gene. The CDR3 DNA reads TGTGCCAGCAGTTTGGTGACAGGGGTCCCCACTGAAGCTTTCTTT. Protein: CASSLVTGVPTEAFF.

This clonotype was recorded many times. The chain is built from TRBV12-3 or TRBV12-4 and TRBJ1-6; D possibly corresponds to TRBD1 (5 bases). The CDR3 is 15 amino acids. V was clipped by 3 bases and J by 14 bases, with 20 bases between them. CDR3 DNA: TGTGCCAGCAGTTTTGAGCCAGGGCTAGGTTTGGCCCTCCACTTT. Its translation: CASSFEPGLGLALHF.

This clonotype was detected only a few times. The chain combines TRBV28 with TRBJ1-3, with no clear D. Germline values: CDR1 MDHEN, CDR2 SYDVKM. Trimming left V 9 bases short and J 0 bases short, with 12 bases between. The CDR3 extends over 14 amino acids. As DNA, the CDR3 is TGTGCCAGTTGTCCCTTCGTCTCTGGAAACACCATATATTTT. Translated: CASCPFVSGNTIYF.

The chain employs TRBV10-2 and TRBJ2-3; TRBD1 aligns across 12 bases. The germline CDR1 and CDR2 sequences are WSHSY and SAAADI. The V and J ends lost 4 bases and 6 bases, in that order; junction bases with no gene match: 5. This CDR3 is 15 amino acids long. CDR3 in DNA: TGCGCCAGCAGTGGGGGGACAGGGGGCGCGGATACGCAGTATTTT. Its translation is CASSGGTGGADTQYF.

This clonotype was counted many times. The V call is TRBV5-4, the J call TRBJ2-3; 14 bases line up with TRBD2. CDR1 SGHNT and CDR2 YYREEE come from the germline V gene (reference sequence). The trim removed 4 bases at V and 4 bases at J, leaving 5 bases unmatched. The CDR3 sequence is 16 residues long. The CDR3 coding sequence is TGTGCCAGCAGCCCGGGACTAGCGGGAGAGGCAGATACGCAGTATTTT. The encoded protein is CASSPGLAGEADTQYF.

J is TRBJ2-1 and V is TRBV29-1, with 10 bases matching TRBD2. Per the germline V gene, CDR1 is SQVTM and CDR2 is ANQGSEA. The CDR3 is 17 residues long. The J segment lost 4 bases and the V segment lost 8 bases, leaving 17 bases of the junction unmatched. Here the CDR3 reads CSSRTSGSIQEYNEQFF. The CDR3, as DNA: TGCAGCTCCAGGACTAGCGGATCAATACAAGAATACAATGAGCAGTTCTTC.

The J gene is TRBJ2-5, the V gene TRBV10-3; the match to TRBD1 covers 7 bases. Per germline, CDR1 ENHRY and CDR2 SYGVKD. Trimming removed 8 bases from V and 0 bases from J; junction bases left unmatched: 0. There are 12 residues in the CDR3. The CDR3 sequence is CAIGTDQETQYF. CDR3 DNA sequence: TGTGCCATCGGGACAGACCAAGAGACCCAGTACTTC.